The clone carrying this TCR beta chain was picked up a small number of times. As yet, its antigen is unknown. This entry is derived from a study of T cells in Graves' hyperthyroidism and ophthalmopathy. Study findings and constraints: Ophthalmopathy got predicted by the model a median about 6.7 months before its onset.

The CDR3 sequence is 14 residues long. The V and J ends lost 1 base and 4 bases, in that order; junction bases with no gene match: 3. Germline CDR1 reads LGHDT; CDR2 reads YNNKEL (reference sequence). RNA transcripts were the template for amplifying TCR beta CDR3 regions. The TCR CDR3 was amplified in a first-round RT-PCR using the HTBI primer set. Via MiXCR, TCRdb re-called the multiplex PCR reads, giving one row per CDR3 protein. The profile shows about 770,000 distinct CDR3 sequences, roughly 20% of them singletons. The source material was blood. The chain links TRBV3-1 to TRBJ1-1, with TRBD1 identical over 7 bases. The receptor comes from a woman in her fifties or sixties with Graves' hyperthyroidism that later progressed to Graves' ophthalmopathy. In nucleotides, the CDR3 is TGTGCCAGCAGCCAAGTACAGGGGATCACTGAAGCTTTCTTT. As protein: CASSQVQGITEAFF. Variable domain in full (rest from reference TRBV3-1 and TRBJ1-1): DTAVSQTPKYLVTQMGNDKSIKCEQNLGHDTMYWYKQDSKKFLKIMFSYNNKELIINETVPNRFSPKSPDKAHLNLHINSLELGDSAVYFCASSQVQGITEAFFGQGTRLTVV.